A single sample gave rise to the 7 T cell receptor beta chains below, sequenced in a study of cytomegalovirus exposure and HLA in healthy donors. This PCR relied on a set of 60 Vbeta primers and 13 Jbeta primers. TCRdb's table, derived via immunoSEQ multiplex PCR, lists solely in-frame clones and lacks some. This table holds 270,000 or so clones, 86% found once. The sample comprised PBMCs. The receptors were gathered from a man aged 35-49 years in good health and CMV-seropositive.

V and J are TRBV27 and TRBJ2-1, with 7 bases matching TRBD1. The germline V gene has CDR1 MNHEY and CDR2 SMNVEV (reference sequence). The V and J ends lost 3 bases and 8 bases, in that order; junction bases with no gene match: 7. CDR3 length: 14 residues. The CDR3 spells CASSFRQGGHEQFF. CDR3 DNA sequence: TGTGCCAGCAGTTTCCGACAGGGCGGGCATGAGCAGTTCTTC.

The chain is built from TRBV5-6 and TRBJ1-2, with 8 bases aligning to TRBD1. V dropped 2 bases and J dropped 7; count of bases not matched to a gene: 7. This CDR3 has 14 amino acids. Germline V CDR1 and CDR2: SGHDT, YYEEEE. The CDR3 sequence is CASSLGQGYGGYTF. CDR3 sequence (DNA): TGTGCCAGCAGCTTAGGACAGGGTTACGGTGGCTACACCTTC.

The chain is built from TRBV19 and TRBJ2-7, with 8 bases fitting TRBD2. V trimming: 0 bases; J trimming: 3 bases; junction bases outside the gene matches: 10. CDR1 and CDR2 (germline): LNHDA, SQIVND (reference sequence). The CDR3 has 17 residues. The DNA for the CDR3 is TGTGCCAGTAGTATAGATCCTGGCCAGCGGGAGCTCTACGAGCAGTACTTC. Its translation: CASSIDPGQRELYEQYF.

The DNA of the CDR3 is TGTGCCAGCAGACAGACAGGGGGCTTTGGTAGCACTGAAGCTTTCTTT. This gives the protein CASRQTGGFGSTEAFF. This chain connects TRBV2 to TRBJ1-1, with TRBD1 identical over 10 bases. V trimming: 6 bases; J trimming: 4 bases; junction bases outside the gene matches: 11. CDR3 length: 16 residues. Germline V gene lookup returns CDR1 SNHLY and CDR2 FYNNEI.

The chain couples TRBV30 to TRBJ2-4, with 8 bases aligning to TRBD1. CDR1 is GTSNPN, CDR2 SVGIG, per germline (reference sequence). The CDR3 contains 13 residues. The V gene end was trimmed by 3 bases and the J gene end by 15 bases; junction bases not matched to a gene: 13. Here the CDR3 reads CAWSGQGIGTRYF. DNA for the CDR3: TGTGCCTGGAGCGGACAGGGAATAGGGACGCGGTACTTC.

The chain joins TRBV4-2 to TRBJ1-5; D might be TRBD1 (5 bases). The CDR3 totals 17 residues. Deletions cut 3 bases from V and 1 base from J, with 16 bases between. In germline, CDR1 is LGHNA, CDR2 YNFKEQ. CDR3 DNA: TGTGCCAGCAGCCACCGAATTACGGGGGAAAGCAATCAGCCCCAGCATTTT. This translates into CASSHRITGESNQPQHF.

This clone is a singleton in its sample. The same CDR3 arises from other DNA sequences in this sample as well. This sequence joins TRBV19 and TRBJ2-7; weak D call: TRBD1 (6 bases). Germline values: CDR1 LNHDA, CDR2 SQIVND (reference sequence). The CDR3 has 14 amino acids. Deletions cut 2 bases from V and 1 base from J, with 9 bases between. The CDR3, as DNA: TGTGCCAGTAGTATAACAGGGAGTTCCTACGAGCAGTACTTC. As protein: CASSITGSSYEQYF.